The 2 T cell receptor beta chains presented below share a single source sample, sequenced in a study of blood T cell repertoires in COVID-19. The assay was immunoSEQ multiplex PCR, and TCRdb's table has in-frame clones only and misses some. The sample lists about 190,000 clones; around 77% were seen once. The sequenced material came from peripheral blood. These receptors all come from a man aged 55 to 70 with active or convalescent COVID-19.

The J gene is TRBJ2-7, the V gene TRBV6-2 or TRBV6-3; D may be TRBD1 (5 bases). CDR1 is MNHEY, CDR2 SVGEGT, per germline. With 2 bases removed from V and 2 bases from J, the gap between germline ends came to 10 bases. The CDR3 totals 14 residues. CDR3 nucleotide sequence: TGTGCCAGCAGTTACGGAAGGACACCCTACGAGCAGTACTTC. It codes for CASSYGRTPYEQYF.

This chain connects TRBV6-5 to TRBJ2-2; weak D call: TRBD2 (5 bases). CDR1 is MNHEY, CDR2 SVGAGI, per germline. The CDR3 length is 13 residues. The V end lost 8 bases, the J end lost 3 bases, and 10 bases lay between the germline ends. CDR3 in amino acids: CASGRLYTGELFF. Here the CDR3 DNA reads TGTGCCAGCGGAAGACTATACACCGGGGAGCTGTTTTTT.